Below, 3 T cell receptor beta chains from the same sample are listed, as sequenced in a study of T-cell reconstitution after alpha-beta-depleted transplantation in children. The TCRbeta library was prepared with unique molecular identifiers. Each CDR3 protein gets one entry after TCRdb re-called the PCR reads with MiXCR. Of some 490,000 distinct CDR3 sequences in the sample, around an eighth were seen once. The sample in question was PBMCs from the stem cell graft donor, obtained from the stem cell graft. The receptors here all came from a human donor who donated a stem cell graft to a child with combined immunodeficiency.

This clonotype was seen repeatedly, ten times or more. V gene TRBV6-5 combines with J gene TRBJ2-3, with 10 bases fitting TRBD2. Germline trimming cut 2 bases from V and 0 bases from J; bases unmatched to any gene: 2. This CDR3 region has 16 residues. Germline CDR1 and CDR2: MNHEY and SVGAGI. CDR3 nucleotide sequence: TGTGCCAGCAGTTACCGGACTAGCGGAAGCACAGATACGCAGTATTTT. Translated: CASSYRTSGSTDTQYF.

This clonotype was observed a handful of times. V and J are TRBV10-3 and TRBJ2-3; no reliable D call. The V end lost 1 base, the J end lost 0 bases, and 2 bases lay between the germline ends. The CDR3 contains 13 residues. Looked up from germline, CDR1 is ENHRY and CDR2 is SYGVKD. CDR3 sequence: CAISEWSTDTQYF. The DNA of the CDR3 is TGTGCCATCAGTGAGTGGAGCACAGATACGCAGTATTTT.

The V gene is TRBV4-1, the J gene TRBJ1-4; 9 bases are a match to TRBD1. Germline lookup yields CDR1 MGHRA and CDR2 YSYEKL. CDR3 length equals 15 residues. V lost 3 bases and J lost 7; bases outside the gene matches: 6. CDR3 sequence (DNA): TGCGCCAGCAGCCAGGACCGGGACAGGGTTGAAAAACTGTTTTTT. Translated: CASSQDRDRVEKLFF.